Listed below are T cell receptor beta chains from one sample, sequenced in a study of T cells in Graves' hyperthyroidism and ophthalmopathy. TCRdb independently ran MiXCR on the multiplex PCR reads; one entry per CDR3 protein. The sample shows roughly 840,000 distinct CDR3 sequences, over 35% of them seen only once. The specimen sequenced was blood. These receptor sequences come from a man between 18 and 29 years old with Graves' hyperthyroidism. CDR3s leave out the opening cysteine and the closing phenylalanine or tryptophan. Each record gives: J gene, V gene, CDR3 protein.

TRBJ2-7,TRBV29-1,SVEGEGYEQY
TRBJ1-5,TRBV6-1,ASSLTGRGPQH
TRBJ2-7,TRBV7-8,ASLPSGIGTDTQY
TRBJ1-1,TRBV7-9,ASSPDSWTSEAF
TRBJ2-5,TRBV7-2,ASSLFRGSQETQY
TRBJ1-4,TRBV6-5,ASRTGTIFEKLF
TRBJ1-2,TRBV2,AQGGRPYGYT
TRBJ1-5,TRBV16,ASTSGRRSNQPQH
TRBJ2-7,TRBV14,ASSQDSGGAREQY
TRBJ1-1,TRBV6-5,ASSYSKNTEAF
TRBJ2-7,TRBV7-2,ASSPEGLAGEQY
TRBJ1-5,TRBV6-6,ASSSSDRGVNQPQH
TRBJ2-2,TRBV7-2,ASSLIGGNTGELF